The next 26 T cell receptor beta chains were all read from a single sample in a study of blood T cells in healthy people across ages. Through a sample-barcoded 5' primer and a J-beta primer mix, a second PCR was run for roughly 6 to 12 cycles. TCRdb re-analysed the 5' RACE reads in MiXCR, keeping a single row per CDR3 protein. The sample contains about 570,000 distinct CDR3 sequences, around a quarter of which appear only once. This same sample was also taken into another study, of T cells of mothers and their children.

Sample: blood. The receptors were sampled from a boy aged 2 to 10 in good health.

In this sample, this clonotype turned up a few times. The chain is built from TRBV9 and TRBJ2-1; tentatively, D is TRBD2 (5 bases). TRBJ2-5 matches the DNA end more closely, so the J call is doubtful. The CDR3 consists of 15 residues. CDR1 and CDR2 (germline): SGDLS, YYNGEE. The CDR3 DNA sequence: TGTGCCAGCAGCGTAGAGGGAGCCCTGGGGGAGACCCAGTACTTC. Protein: CASSVEGALGETQYF.

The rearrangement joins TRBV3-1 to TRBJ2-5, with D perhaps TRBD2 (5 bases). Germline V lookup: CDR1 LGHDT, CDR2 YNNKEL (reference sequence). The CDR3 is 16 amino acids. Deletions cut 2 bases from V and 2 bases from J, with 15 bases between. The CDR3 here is CASSQQTVDLQETQYF. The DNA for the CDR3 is TGTGCCAGCAGCCAACAAACGGTGGACTTACAAGAGACCCAGTACTTC.

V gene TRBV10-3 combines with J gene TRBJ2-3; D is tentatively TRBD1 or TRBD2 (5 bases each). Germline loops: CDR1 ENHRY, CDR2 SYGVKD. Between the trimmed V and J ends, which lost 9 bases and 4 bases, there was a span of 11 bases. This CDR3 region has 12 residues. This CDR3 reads CAIAGRPDTQYF. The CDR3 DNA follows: TGTGCCATTGCAGGGAGACCAGATACGCAGTATTTT.

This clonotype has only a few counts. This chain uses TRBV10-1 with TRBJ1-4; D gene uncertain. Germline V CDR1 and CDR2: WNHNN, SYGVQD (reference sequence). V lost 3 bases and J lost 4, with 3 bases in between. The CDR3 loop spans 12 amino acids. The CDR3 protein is CASSDSNEKLFF. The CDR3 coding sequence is TGCGCCAGCAGTGACAGTAATGAAAAACTGTTTTTT.

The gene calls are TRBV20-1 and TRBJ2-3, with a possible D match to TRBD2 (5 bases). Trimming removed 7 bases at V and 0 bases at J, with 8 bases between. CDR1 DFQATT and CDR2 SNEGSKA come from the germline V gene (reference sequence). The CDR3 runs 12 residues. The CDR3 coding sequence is TGCAGTGTAGAGGGTAGCACAGATACGCAGTATTTT. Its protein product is CSVEGSTDTQYF.

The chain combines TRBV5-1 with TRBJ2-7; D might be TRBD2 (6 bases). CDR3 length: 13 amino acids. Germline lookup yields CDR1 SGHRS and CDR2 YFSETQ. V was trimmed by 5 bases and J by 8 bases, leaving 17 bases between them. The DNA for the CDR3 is TGCGCCAGCAGTGGTCGGGCTAGCGCCCAGCAGTACTTC. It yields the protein CASSGRASAQQYF.

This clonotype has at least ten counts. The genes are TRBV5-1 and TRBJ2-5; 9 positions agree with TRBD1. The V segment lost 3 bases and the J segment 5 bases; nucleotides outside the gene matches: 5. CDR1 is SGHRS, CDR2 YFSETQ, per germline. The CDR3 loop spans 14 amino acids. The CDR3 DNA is TGCGCCAGCAGCTCTAACAGGGGGCAGGAGACCCAGTACTTC. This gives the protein CASSSNRGQETQYF.

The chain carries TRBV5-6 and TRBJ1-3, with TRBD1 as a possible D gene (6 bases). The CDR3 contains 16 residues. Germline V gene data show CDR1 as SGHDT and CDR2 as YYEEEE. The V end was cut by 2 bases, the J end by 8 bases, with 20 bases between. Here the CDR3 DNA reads TGTGCCAGCAGCTTCCGTACTACAGGGAGGGCATACACCATATATTTT. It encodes CASSFRTTGRAYTIYF.

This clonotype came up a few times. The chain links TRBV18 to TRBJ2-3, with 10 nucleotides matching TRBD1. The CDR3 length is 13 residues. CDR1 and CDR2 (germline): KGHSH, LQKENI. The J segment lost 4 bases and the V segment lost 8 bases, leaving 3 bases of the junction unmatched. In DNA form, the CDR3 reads TGTGCCAGCGGGACAGGGGTGGCAGATACGCAGTATTTT. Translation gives CASGTGVADTQYF.

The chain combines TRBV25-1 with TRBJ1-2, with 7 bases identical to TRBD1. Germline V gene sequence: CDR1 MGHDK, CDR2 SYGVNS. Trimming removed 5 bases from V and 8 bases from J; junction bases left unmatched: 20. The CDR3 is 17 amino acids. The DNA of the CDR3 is TGTGCCAGCAGTAAACCTGGGACAGTGGGCCTTGCTGAGGGCTACACCTTC. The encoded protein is CASSKPGTVGLAEGYTF.

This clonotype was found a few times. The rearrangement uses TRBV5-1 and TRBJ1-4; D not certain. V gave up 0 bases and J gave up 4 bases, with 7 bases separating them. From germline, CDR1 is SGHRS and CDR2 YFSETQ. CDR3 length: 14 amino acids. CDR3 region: CASSLDGRNEKLFF. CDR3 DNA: TGCGCCAGCAGCTTGGATGGACGTAATGAAAAACTGTTTTTT.

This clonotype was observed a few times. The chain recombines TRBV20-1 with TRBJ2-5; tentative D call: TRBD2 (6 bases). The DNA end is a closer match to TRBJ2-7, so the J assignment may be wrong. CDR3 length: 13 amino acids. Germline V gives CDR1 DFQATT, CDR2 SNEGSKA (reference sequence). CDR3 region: CSASAGFAYEQYF. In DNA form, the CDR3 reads TGCAGTGCTAGTGCGGGATTCGCCTACGAGCAGTACTTC.

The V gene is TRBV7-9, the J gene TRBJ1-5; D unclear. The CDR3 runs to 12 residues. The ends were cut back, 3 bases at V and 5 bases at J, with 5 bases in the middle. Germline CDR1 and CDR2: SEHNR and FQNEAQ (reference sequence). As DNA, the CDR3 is TGTGCCAGCAGCTTTGGGGATCAGCCCCAGCATTTT. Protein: CASSFGDQPQHF.

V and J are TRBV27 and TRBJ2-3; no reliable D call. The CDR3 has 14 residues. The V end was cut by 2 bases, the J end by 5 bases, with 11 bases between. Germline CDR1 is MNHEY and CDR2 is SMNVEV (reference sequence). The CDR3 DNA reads TGTGCCAGCAGTTTAGCCCCCGTAGGAGATACGCAGTATTTT. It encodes CASSLAPVGDTQYF.

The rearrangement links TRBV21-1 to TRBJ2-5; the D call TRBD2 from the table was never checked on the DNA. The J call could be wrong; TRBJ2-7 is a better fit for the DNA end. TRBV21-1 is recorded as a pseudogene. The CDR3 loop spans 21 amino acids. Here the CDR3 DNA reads TGTGCCAGCAGCAAAAAGCAAGTACGCGGGACTAGCGGGAGCCCCACCTACGAGCAGTACTTC. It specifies CASSKKQVRGTSGSPTYEQYF.

CDR3 coding DNA: TGTGCCAGCAGTTTCTGGGGAACCGATGGCTACACCTTC. Translated: CASSFWGTDGYTF. V is TRBV12-3 or TRBV12-4 and J is TRBJ1-2; no firm D call. With 3 bases removed from V and 6 bases from J, the gap between germline ends came to 11 bases. The CDR3 sequence is 13 residues long.

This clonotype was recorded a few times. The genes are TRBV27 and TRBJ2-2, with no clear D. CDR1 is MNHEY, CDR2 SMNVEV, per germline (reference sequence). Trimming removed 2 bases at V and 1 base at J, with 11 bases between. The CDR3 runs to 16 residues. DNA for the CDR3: TGTGCCAGCAGTTTAATGGTAGGGCAGAACACCGGGGAGCTGTTTTTT. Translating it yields CASSLMVGQNTGELFF.

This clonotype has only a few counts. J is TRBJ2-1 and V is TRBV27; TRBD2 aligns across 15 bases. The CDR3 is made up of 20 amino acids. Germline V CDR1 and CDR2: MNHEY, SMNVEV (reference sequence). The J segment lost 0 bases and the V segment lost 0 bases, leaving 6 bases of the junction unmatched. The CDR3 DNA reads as TGTGCCAGCAGTTTATCGGGACTAGCGGGGGGAAGAAGCTCCTACAATGAGCAGTTCTTC. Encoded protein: CASSLSGLAGGRSSYNEQFF.

The CDR3 protein is CASSITRDRGKETQYF. The CDR3 region has the DNA TGTGCCAGCAGTATAACTCGGGACAGGGGGAAAGAGACCCAGTACTTC. This sequence joins TRBV12-3 or TRBV12-4 and TRBJ2-5; 11 nucleotides line up with TRBD1. Losses at the gene ends were 5 bases for V and 3 bases for J; bases not matched to a gene: 8. The CDR3 extends over 16 amino acids.

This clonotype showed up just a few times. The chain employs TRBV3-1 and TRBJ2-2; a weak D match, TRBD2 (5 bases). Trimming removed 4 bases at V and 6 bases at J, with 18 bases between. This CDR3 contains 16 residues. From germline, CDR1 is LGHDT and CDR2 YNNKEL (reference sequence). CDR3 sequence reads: CASSLRTGPAAGELFF. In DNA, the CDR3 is TGTGCCAGCAGCCTACGGACTGGCCCGGCGGCCGGGGAGCTGTTTTTT.

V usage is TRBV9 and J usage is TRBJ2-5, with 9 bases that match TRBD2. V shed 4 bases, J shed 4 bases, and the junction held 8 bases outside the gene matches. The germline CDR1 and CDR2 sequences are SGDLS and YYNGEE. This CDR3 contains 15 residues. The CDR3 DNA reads TGTGCCAGCAGCACGGGACTAGCAGGGGCAGAGACCCAGTACTTC. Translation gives CASSTGLAGAETQYF. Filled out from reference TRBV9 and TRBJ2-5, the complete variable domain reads DSGVTQTPKHLITATGQRVTLRCSPRSGDLSVYWYQQSLDQGLQFLIQYYNGEERAKGNILERFSAQQFPDLHSELNLSSLELGDSALYFCASSTGLAGAETQYFGPGTRLLVL.

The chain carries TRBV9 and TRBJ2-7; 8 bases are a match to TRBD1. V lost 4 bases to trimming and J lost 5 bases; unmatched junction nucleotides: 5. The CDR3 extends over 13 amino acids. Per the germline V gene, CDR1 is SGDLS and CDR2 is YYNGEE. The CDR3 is CASSLDRGDEQYF. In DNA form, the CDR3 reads TGTGCCAGCAGCCTTGACAGGGGAGACGAGCAGTACTTC.

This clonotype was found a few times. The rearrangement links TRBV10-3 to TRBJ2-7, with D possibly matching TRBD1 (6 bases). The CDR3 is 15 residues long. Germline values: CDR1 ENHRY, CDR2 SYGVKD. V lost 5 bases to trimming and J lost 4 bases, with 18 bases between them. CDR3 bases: TGTGCCATCAGTTCAACGTTTTTACAGGGATACGAGCAGTACTTC. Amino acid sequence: CAISSTFLQGYEQYF.

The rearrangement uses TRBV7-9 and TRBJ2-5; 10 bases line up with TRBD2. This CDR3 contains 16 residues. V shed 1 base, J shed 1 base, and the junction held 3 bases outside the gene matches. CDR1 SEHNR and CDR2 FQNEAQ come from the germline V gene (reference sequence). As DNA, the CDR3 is TGTGCCAGCAGCTTAGGTAGCGGGGGGATCCAAGAGACCCAGTACTTC. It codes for CASSLGSGGIQETQYF. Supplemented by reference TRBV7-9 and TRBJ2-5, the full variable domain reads DTGVSQNPRHKITKRGQNVTFRCDPISEHNRLYWYRQTLGQGPEFLTYFQNEAQLEKSRLLSDRFSAERPKGSFSTLEIQRTEQGDSAMYLCASSLGSGGIQETQYFGPGTRLLVL.

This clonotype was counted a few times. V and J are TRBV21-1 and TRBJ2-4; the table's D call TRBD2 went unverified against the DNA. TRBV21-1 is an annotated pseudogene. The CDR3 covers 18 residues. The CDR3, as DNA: TGTGCCAGCAGCAAAGTGGCTAGCGGACCTCTAGCCAAAAACATTCAGTACTTC. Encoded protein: CASSKVASGPLAKNIQYF.

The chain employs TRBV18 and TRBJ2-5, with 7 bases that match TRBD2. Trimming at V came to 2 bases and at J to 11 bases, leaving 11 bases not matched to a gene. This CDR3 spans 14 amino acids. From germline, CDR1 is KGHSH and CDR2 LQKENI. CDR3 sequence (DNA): TGTGCCAGCTCACCAGGGGCCCCGTCGCGGGAGCAGTACTTC. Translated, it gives CASSPGAPSREQYF.